This T cell receptor beta chain derives from a study of cytomegalovirus exposure and HLA in healthy donors. Whole-study results and caveats: More than 15,000 TCR beta sequences were associated with HLA alleles at 0.05 false discovery rate in a later analysis. When presence/absence was analysed, sequencing depth was taken to be roughly uniform across donors. The study designated around 150 TCR beta chains cytomegalovirus-associated. As a later analysis showed, several of the most significant clusters appeared to be linked to common viral pathogens.

PCR involved 60 Vbeta and 13 Jbeta primers. The table came from immunoSEQ multiplex PCR; TCRdb's copy has only in-frame clones and leaves some out. The table has approximately 74,000 clones, approximately 78% seen once. The J segment lost 3 bases and the V segment lost 5 bases, leaving 19 bases of the junction unmatched. The CDR3 has 18 residues. Germline V gives CDR1 PRHDT, CDR2 FYEKMQ (reference sequence). Remarks on this clone: Antigen unknown.

Sequenced material: PBMCs. The chain uses TRBV13 and TRBJ2-7; TRBD1 aligns across 7 bases. The TCR sequence derives from a woman in her 30s in good health and CMV-seronegative. The CDR3, as DNA: TGTGCCAGCAGCCGAACGAATGACAGGGCGCTAGGCTACTACGAGCAGTACTTC. Protein: CASSRTNDRALGYYEQYF.